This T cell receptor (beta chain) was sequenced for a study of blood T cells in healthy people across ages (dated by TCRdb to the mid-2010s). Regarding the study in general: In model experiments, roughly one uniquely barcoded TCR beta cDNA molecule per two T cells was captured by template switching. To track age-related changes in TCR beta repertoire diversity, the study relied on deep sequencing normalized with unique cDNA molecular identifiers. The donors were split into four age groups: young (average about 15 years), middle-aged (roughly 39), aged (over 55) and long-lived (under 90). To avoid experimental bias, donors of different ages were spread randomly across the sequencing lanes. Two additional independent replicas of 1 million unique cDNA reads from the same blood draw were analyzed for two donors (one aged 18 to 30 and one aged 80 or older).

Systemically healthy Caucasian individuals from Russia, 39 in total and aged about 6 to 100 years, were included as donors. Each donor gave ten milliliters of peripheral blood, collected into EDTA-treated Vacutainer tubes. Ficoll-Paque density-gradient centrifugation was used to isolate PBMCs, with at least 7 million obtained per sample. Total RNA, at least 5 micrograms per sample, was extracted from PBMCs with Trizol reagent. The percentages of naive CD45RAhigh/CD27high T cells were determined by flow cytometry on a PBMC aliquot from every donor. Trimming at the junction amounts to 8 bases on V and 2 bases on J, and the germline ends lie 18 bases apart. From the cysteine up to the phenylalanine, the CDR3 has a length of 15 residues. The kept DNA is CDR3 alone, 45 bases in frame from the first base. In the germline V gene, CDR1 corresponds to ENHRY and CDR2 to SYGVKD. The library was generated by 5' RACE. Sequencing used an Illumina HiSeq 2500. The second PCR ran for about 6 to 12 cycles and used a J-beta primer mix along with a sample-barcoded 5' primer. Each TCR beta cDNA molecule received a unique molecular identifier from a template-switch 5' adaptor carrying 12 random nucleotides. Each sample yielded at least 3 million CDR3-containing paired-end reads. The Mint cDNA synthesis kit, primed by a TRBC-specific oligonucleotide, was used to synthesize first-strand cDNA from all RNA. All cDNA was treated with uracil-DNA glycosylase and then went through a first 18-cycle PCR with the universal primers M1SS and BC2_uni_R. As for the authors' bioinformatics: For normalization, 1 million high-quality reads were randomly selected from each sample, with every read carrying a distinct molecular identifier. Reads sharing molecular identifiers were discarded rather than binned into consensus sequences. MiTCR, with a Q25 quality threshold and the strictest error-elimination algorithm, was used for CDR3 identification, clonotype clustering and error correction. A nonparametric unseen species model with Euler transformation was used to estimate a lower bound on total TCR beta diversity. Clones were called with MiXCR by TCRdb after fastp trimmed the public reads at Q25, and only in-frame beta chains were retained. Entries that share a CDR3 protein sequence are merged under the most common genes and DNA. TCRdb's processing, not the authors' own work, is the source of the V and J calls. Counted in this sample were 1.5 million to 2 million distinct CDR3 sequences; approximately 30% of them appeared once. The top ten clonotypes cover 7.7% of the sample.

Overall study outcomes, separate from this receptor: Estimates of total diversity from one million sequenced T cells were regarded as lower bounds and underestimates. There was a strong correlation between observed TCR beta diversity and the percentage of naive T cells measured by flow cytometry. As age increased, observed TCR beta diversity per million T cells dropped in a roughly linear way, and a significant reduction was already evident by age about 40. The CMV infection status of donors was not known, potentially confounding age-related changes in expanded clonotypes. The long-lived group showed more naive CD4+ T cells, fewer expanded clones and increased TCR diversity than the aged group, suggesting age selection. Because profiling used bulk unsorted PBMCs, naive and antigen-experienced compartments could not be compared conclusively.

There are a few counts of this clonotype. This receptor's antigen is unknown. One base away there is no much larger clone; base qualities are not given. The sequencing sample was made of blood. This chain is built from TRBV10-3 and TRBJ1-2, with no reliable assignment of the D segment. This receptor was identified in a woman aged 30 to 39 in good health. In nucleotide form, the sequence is TGTGCCATCCCTGAGTCCCGGACGGGGAACTATGGCTACACCTTC. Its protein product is CAIPESRTGNYGYTF.